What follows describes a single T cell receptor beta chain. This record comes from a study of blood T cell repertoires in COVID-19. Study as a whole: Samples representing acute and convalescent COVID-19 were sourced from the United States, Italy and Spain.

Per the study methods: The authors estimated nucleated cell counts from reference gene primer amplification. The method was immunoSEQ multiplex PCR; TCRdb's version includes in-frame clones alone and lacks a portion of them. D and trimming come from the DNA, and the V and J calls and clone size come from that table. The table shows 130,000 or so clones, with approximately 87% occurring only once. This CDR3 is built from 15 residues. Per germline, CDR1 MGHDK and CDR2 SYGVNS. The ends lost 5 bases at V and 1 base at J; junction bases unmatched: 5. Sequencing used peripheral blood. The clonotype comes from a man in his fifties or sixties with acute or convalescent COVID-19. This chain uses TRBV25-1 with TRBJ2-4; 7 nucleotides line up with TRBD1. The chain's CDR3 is CASSRQGDAKNIQYF. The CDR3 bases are TGTGCCAGCAGTCGACAGGGTGACGCCAAAAACATTCAGTACTTC.